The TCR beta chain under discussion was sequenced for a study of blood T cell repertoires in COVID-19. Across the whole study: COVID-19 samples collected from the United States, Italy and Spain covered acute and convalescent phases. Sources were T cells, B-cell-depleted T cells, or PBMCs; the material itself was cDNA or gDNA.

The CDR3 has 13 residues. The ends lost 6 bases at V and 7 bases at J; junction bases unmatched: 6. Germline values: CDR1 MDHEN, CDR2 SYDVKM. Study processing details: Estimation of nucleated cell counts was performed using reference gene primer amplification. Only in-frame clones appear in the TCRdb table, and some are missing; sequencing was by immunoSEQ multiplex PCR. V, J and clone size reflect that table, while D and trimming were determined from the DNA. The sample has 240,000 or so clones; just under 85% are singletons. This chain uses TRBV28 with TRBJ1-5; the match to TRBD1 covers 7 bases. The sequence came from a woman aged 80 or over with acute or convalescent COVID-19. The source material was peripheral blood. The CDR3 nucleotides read TGTGCCAGCAGCCGACAGGGTAGCCAGCCCCAGCATTTT. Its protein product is CASSRQGSQPQHF.